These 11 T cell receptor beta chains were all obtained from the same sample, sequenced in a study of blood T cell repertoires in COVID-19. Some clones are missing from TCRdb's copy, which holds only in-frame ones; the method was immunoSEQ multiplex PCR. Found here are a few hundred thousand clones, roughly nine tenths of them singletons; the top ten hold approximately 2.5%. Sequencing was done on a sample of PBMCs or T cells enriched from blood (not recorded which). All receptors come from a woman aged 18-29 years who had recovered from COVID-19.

CDR3 nucleotides: TGTGCCAGCAGACTCTCCGGAGCCAGGGTCGCTGAAGCTTTCTTT. This sequence encodes CASRLSGARVAEAFF. The genes are TRBV7-8 and TRBJ1-1; a weak D match, TRBD1 (5 bases). CDR1 and CDR2 (germline): SGHVS, FQNEAQ. The V end was cut by 6 bases, the J end by 6 bases, with 20 bases between. CDR3 length: 15 amino acids.

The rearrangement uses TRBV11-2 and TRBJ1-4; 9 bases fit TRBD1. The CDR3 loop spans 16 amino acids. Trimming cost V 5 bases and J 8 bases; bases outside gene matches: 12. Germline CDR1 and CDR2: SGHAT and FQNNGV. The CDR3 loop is CASSPTPGQGGEKLFF. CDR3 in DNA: TGTGCCAGCAGCCCGACCCCGGGACAGGGAGGAGAAAAACTGTTTTTT.

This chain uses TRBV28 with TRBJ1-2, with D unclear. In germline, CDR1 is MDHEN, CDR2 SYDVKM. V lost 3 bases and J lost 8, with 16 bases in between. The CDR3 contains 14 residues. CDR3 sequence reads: CASSLAPTGRGYTF. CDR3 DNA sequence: TGTGCCAGCAGTTTGGCACCTACGGGAAGGGGCTACACCTTC.

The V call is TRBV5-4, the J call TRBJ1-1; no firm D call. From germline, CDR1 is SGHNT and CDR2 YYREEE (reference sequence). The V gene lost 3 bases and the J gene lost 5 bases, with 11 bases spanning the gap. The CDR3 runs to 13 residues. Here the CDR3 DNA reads TGTGCCAGCAGCTATTACAGCTCTACTGAAGCTTTCTTT. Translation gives CASSYYSSTEAFF.

CDR3 bases: TGTGCCAGCAGTTACTCGCCGGGGGGAAAGGGGGAGCTGTTTTTT. Translating it yields CASSYSPGGKGELFF. This chain uses TRBV6-5 with TRBJ2-2, with 7 bases fitting TRBD2. V dropped 0 bases and J dropped 8; count of bases not matched to a gene: 6. Germline V gene lookup returns CDR1 MNHEY and CDR2 SVGAGI. The CDR3 runs to 15 residues.

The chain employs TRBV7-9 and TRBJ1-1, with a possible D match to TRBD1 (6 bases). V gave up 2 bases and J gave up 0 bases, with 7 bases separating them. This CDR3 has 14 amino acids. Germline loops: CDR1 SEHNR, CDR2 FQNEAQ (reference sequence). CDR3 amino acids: CASSLNRVNTEAFF. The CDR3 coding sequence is TGTGCCAGCAGCTTAAACAGGGTGAACACTGAAGCTTTCTTT. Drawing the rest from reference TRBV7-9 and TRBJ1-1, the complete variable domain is DTGVSQNPRHKITKRGQNVTFRCDPISEHNRLYWYRQTLGQGPEFLTYFQNEAQLEKSRLLSDRFSAERPKGSFSTLEIQRTEQGDSAMYLCASSLNRVNTEAFFGQGTRLTVV.

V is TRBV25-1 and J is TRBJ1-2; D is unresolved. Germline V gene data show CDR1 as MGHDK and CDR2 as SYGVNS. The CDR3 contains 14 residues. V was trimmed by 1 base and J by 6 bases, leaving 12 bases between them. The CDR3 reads CASSESGRVDGYTF. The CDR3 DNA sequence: TGTGCCAGCAGTGAATCGGGAAGGGTGGATGGCTACACCTTC.

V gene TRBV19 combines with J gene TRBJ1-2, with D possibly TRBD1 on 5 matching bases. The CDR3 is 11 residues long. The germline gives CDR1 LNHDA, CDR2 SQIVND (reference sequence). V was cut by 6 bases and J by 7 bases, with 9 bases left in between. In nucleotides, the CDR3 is TGTGCCAGTAGCAGGGACTTTGGCTACACCTTC. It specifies CASSRDFGYTF.

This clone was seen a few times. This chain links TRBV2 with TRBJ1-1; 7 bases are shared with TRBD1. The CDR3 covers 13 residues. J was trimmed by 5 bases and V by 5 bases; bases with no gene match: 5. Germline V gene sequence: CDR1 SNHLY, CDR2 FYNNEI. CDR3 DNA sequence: TGTGCCAGCAGTAGCACAGGGGTGACTGAAGCTTTCTTT. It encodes CASSSTGVTEAFF.

The CDR3 reads CASGLDTIYGYTF. CDR3 nucleotides: TGTGCTAGTGGTTTGGACACCATCTATGGCTACACCTTC. The V and J genes are TRBV12-5 and TRBJ1-2; no reliable D call. Germline lookup yields CDR1 LGHNT and CDR2 FRNRAP. The CDR3 runs 13 residues. Trimming removed 1 base at V and 4 bases at J, with 7 bases between.

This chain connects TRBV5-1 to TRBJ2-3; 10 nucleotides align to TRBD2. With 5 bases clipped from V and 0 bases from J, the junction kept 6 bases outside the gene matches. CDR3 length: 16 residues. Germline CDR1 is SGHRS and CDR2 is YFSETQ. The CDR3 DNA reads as TGCGCCAGCAGAGCTAGCGGGGGCCTTAGCACAGATACGCAGTATTTT. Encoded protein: CASRASGGLSTDTQYF. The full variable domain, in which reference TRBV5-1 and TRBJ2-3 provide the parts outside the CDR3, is KAGVTQTPRYLIKTRGQQVTLSCSPISGHRSVSWYQQTPGQGLQFLFEYFSETQRNKGNFPGRFSGRQFSNSRSEMNVSTLELGDSALYLCASRASGGLSTDTQYFGPGTRLTVL.